The sequence of this T cell receptor (beta chain) was determined in a study of blood T cell repertoires in COVID-19. Study information: Some COVID-19 samples were acute and others convalescent; all came from the United States, Italy and Spain.

Looked up from germline, CDR1 is SGHNT and CDR2 is YYREEE (reference sequence). This CDR3 comprises 14 residues. V gave up 1 base and J gave up 9 bases, with 14 bases separating them. Libraries were prepared by immunoSEQ multiplex PCR; TCRdb keeps only in-frame clonotypes and omits some of them. This table has hundreds of thousands of clones, just over 85% appearing once. The chain links TRBV5-4 to TRBJ2-1; D might be TRBD2 (6 bases). The TCR comes from an older man with acute or convalescent COVID-19. The sequenced sample was peripheral blood. CDR3 region: CASSLRGLGGEQFF. The CDR3 DNA reads TGTGCCAGCAGCTTGCGGGGTCTGGGGGGTGAGCAGTTCTTC.